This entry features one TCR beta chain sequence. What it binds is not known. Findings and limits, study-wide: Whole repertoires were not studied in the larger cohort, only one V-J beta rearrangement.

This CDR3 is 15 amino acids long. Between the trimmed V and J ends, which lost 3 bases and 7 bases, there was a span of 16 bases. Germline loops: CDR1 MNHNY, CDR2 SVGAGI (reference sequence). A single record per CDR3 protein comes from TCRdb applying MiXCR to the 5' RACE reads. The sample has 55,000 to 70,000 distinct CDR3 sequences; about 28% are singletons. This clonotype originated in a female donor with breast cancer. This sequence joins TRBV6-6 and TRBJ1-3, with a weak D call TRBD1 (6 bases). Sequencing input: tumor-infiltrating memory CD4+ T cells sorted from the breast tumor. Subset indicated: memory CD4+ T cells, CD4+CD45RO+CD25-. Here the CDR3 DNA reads TGTGCCAGCAGTTATCAATTCCAGGGGTACAACACCATATATTTT. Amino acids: CASSYQFQGYNTIYF.